This TCR beta chain was captured by sequencing in a study of shared clonotypes between healthy human individuals. Across the whole study: There were three CD4 naive, three CD4 memory, two CD8 naive and one CD8 memory plates per donor.

This clone was found once. V was cut by 6 bases and J by 9 bases, with 27 bases left in between. Germline values: CDR1 MNHNS, CDR2 SASEGT. This CDR3 contains 17 residues. Naive CD45RA+ and memory CD45RA-negative subsets were split from CD4+ cells. Some clones are missing from TCRdb's copy, which holds only in-frame ones; the method was immunoSEQ multiplex PCR. The sample includes 2 million to 2.5 million clones, roughly 93% seen only once; the top ten take 0.39%. The clonotype originates from a man between 18 and 29 years old in good health. Some clones in this sample may be carry-over from other donors' samples. The chain carries TRBV6-1 and TRBJ1-3, with D unclear. The sample comprised naive CD4+ T cells from PBMCs. Described subset: CD45RA+ positively selected. CDR3 loop: CASRESPTFFSEGTIYF. The CDR3 region has the DNA TGTGCCAGCAGGGAATCCCCAACGTTCTTCTCTGAGGGCACCATATATTTT.